This is a list of T cell receptor beta chains from one sample in a study of early T cells in non-severe SARS-CoV-2 infection. From the 5' RACE reads, TCRdb called clonotypes with MiXCR, one entry per CDR3 protein. The sample contains about 61,000 distinct CDR3 sequences, 12% of which appear only once. This specimen was whole blood, taken at baseline. All receptors derive from an adult who was a healthcare worker with PCR-confirmed SARS-CoV-2 infection or an uninfected control (not recorded which). The donor label of this sample is uncertain. CDR3s include the opening cysteine and the closing phenylalanine or tryptophan.

>TRBJ2-2|TRBV7-3
CASSSNRGTGELFF
>TRBJ2-5|TRBV24-1
CATSDSVLATQYF
>TRBJ2-1|TRBV30
CAWRGIRLAGAYNEQFF
>TRBJ1-2|TRBV12-3/TRBV12-4
CASSAGRGYTF
>TRBJ2-5|TRBV30
CAWTPGFALAGETQYF
>TRBJ2-5|TRBV4-1
CASSQNIGISQETQYF
>TRBJ1-5|TRBV3-1
CASSQEGNQPQHF
>TRBJ2-3|TRBV6-1
CASSEASDTQYF
>TRBJ1-2|TRBV7-9
CASSFRGSVYGYTF
>TRBJ1-1|TRBV4-1
CASSQGHRRLNTEAFF
>TRBJ2-2|TRBV6-5
CASSYGLAGLANTGELFF